Listed here are 21 T cell receptor beta chains from one sample, sequenced in a study of cytomegalovirus exposure and HLA in healthy donors (dated by TCRdb to about 2017). Library preparation was by the immunoSEQ multiplex PCR assay. For the multiplex PCR, a mixture combining 60 forward primers for TCR Vbeta segments and 13 reverse primers for TCR Jbeta segments was used. The table was pulled from immuneACCESS by TCRdb, which kept in-frame rearrangements only. Such tables lose some clones; where checked, under half of the loss comes from unresolved V genes, and the rest has no known cause. The sample table lists approximately 31,000 clones, approximately 87% of them with a count of one. The ten top clones hold 2.5% to 3.5% of the sample. Input material: PBMCs. The receptors were gathered from a boy aged 5-17 years in good health and CMV-seronegative.

The V gene is TRBV7-2, the J gene TRBJ2-5, with 7 bases aligning to TRBD1. The length of the CDR3 is 17 residues. CDR1 SGHTA and CDR2 FQGNSA come from the germline V gene. V was clipped by 1 base and J by 1 base; unmatched bases: 9. CDR3 amino acids: CASSLVGRAGGQETQYF. Written as DNA, the CDR3 is TGTGCCAGCAGCTTAGTGGGTCGGGCAGGGGGCCAAGAGACCCAGTACTTC.

The CDR3 here is CASSQMGQFSYNEQFF. Written as DNA, the CDR3 is TGCGCCAGCAGCCAAATGGGACAGTTCTCCTACAATGAGCAGTTCTTC. The chain uses TRBV5-1 and TRBJ2-1; 7 nucleotides match TRBD1. Germline V gene lookup returns CDR1 SGHRS and CDR2 YFSETQ. V dropped 4 bases and J dropped 0; count of bases not matched to a gene: 7. This CDR3 comprises 16 residues.

The chain couples TRBV7-9 to TRBJ1-2; D possibly corresponds to TRBD1 (6 bases). The germline V gene has CDR1 SEHNR and CDR2 FQNEAQ (reference sequence). The CDR3 spans 13 residues. V was shortened by 8 bases and J by 2 bases, with 12 bases between the two germline ends. The CDR3 nucleotides read TGTGCCAGCTCCCACGGACAGAACTATGGCTACACCTTC. Translated: CASSHGQNYGYTF.

The chain employs TRBV2 and TRBJ2-5, with 9 positions matching TRBD1. J lost 5 bases, V lost 5 bases, and 6 bases had no gene match. CDR1 is SNHLY and CDR2 is FYNNEI in the germline V gene. This CDR3 is built from 14 residues. CDR3 protein: CASSRDRELETQYF. The CDR3, as DNA: TGTGCCAGCAGTAGGGACAGGGAGTTGGAGACCCAGTACTTC.

V usage is TRBV18 and J usage is TRBJ1-6, with D tentatively TRBD1 (6 bases). The V end was cut by 3 bases, the J end by 7 bases, with 16 bases between. The CDR3 has 16 amino acids. CDR1 and CDR2 (germline): KGHSH, LQKENI. CDR3 protein: CASSPSHSGANSPLHF. The CDR3 nucleotides read TGTGCCAGCTCACCCTCCCATTCAGGGGCAAATTCACCCCTCCACTTT.

The rearrangement links TRBV10-2 to TRBJ2-7, with 7 nucleotides matching TRBD1. This CDR3 has 18 residues. The J segment lost 0 bases and the V segment lost 2 bases, leaving 13 bases of the junction unmatched. Germline values: CDR1 WSHSY, CDR2 SAAADI. CDR3 loop: CASSESGPGTESSYEQYF. In nucleotides, the CDR3 is TGCGCCAGCAGTGAGAGCGGACCCGGGACAGAAAGCTCCTACGAGCAGTACTTC.

The rearrangement uses TRBV2 and TRBJ2-3, with 8 bases that match TRBD2. V trimming: 7 bases; J trimming: 5 bases; junction bases outside the gene matches: 8. This CDR3 has 14 amino acids. Looked up from germline, CDR1 is SNHLY and CDR2 is FYNNEI. The CDR3 protein is CASTVRGGQDTQYF. CDR3 sequence (DNA): TGTGCCAGCACTGTACGGGGGGGTCAAGATACGCAGTATTTT.

This sequence joins TRBV9 and TRBJ1-5; 7 positions match TRBD1. The CDR3 length is 17 residues. The V gene's germline CDR1 is SGDLS and CDR2 YYNGEE. J gave up 3 bases and V 0 bases, and 9 bases lay outside the gene matches. The CDR3 loop reads CASSVVKGAGVNQPQHF. CDR3 sequence (DNA): TGTGCCAGCAGCGTAGTGAAGGGGGCTGGGGTCAATCAGCCCCAGCATTTT.

Note on this clone: The sample contains more than one DNA sequence encoding this CDR3. The V call is TRBV6-5, the J call TRBJ1-4; TRBD1 matches 9 bases. The CDR3 totals 15 residues. Trimming took 6 bases from V and 4 from J; bases not matched to a gene: 6. Germline V gene data show CDR1 as MNHEY and CDR2 as SVGAGI. The CDR3 protein is CASSKGQGLNEKLFF. DNA of the CDR3: TGTGCCAGCAGCAAGGGACAGGGCCTTAATGAAAAACTGTTTTTT.

The chain combines TRBV7-3 with TRBJ2-3; TRBD2 is a possible D gene (5 bases). The CDR3 has 17 amino acids. The germline gives CDR1 SGHTA, CDR2 FQGTGA. Trimming stripped 5 bases from V and 0 bases from J, with 18 bases between. In DNA, the CDR3 is TGTGCCAGCAGCCCCCGGGTGGCTAGCACTAGCACAGATACGCAGTATTTT. This codes for CASSPRVASTSTDTQYF.

This chain uses TRBV5-1 with TRBJ1-6; 7 bases line up with TRBD1. V was clipped by 4 bases and J by 7 bases; unmatched bases: 8. The V gene's germline CDR1 is SGHRS and CDR2 YFSETQ. CDR3 length: 15 amino acids. In DNA, the CDR3 is TGCGCCAGCAGCGAAAGGACAGGAAGGAATTCACCCCTCCACTTT. It encodes CASSERTGRNSPLHF.

V is TRBV5-4 and J is TRBJ2-3; 8 bases line up with TRBD1. After removal of 4 bases from V and 5 bases from J, the junction contained 6 bases not matched to a gene. The germline V gene encodes CDR1 SGHNT and CDR2 YYREEE (reference sequence). This CDR3 has 14 residues. The CDR3 spells CASSTGQAGDTQYF. The CDR3 DNA sequence: TGTGCCAGCAGCACGGGACAGGCGGGAGATACGCAGTATTTT.

V is TRBV18 and J is TRBJ1-4, with D unclear. The CDR3 extends over 17 amino acids. The V end was cut by 6 bases, the J end by 8 bases, with 25 bases between. CDR1 is KGHSH, CDR2 LQKENI, per germline. In DNA, the CDR3 is TGTGCCAGCTCTTCTGACCGGGAGGGAAGACGAGGGGAAAAACTGTTTTTT. Its translation is CASSSDREGRRGEKLFF.

The rearrangement joins TRBV2 to TRBJ2-7; TRBD2 agrees at 8 bases. J gave up 3 bases and V 7 bases, and 11 bases lay outside the gene matches. The germline CDR1 and CDR2 sequences are SNHLY and FYNNEI. CDR3 size: 15 residues. CDR3 loop: CASKADGGAYYEQYF. CDR3 DNA sequence: TGTGCCAGCAAGGCCGACGGGGGGGCCTACTACGAGCAGTACTTC.

The V gene is TRBV5-4, the J gene TRBJ2-1, with 11 bases aligning to TRBD1. V lost 4 bases, J lost 4 bases, and 4 bases stayed unmatched. Germline CDR1 and CDR2: SGHNT and YYREEE (reference sequence). CDR3 length: 15 amino acids. This CDR3 is CASSGGQGAYNEQFF. The CDR3, as DNA: TGTGCCAGCAGCGGAGGACAGGGGGCTTACAATGAGCAGTTCTTC.

The chain is built from TRBV18 and TRBJ1-3; D uncertain. CDR1 KGHSH and CDR2 LQKENI come from the germline V gene. The V end lost 2 bases, the J end lost 0 bases, and 11 bases lay between the germline ends. The length of the CDR3 is 16 residues. The CDR3 here is CASSPIGESSGNTIYF. CDR3 in DNA: TGTGCCAGCTCACCAATTGGGGAGAGCTCTGGAAACACCATATATTTT.

V and J are TRBV7-8 and TRBJ2-5; 7 positions agree with TRBD1. Germline lookup yields CDR1 SGHVS and CDR2 FQNEAQ. CDR3 length: 14 residues. V was clipped by 8 bases and J by 2 bases; unmatched bases: 8. CDR3: CASGPRDRQETQYF. The CDR3 bases are TGTGCCAGCGGCCCCCGGGACAGACAAGAGACCCAGTACTTC.

This clone was found once. The CDR3 DNA follows: TGTGCCAGCAGCTTTTCAGGCGGGGGTGCCTACGAGCAGTACTTC. Residues: CASSFSGGGAYEQYF. This rearrangement joins TRBV7-2 to TRBJ2-5; TRBD2 matches 7 bases. The DNA end is more similar to TRBJ2-7, so the J call may be wrong. The germline V gene encodes CDR1 SGHTA and CDR2 FQGNSA. This CDR3 is 15 amino acids long.

The chain employs TRBV7-9 and TRBJ1-1; D not resolved. The V gene lost 3 bases and the J gene lost 2 bases, with 13 bases spanning the gap. Germline V gene sequence: CDR1 SEHNR, CDR2 FQNEAQ (reference sequence). The CDR3 is 15 amino acids. The CDR3 is CASSFIQVPNTEAFF. The CDR3 DNA reads TGTGCCAGCAGCTTCATTCAGGTGCCTAACACTGAAGCTTTCTTT.

The chain joins TRBV5-4 to TRBJ2-5; D is unclear. The CDR3 is made up of 13 amino acids. Per the germline V gene, CDR1 is SGHNT and CDR2 is YYREEE (reference sequence). The ends were cut back, 1 base at V and 2 bases at J, with 6 bases in the middle. CDR3 sequence (DNA): TGTGCCAGCAGCTTGCCCCTTCAAGAGACCCAGTACTTC. Its protein product is CASSLPLQETQYF.

V gene TRBV6-6 combines with J gene TRBJ2-5; 11 bases match TRBD1. V shed 5 bases and J 1 base; nucleotides not matched to a gene: 6. This CDR3 region has 16 residues. The V gene's germline CDR1 is MNHNY and CDR2 SVGAGI (reference sequence). In DNA form, the CDR3 reads TGTGCCAGCAGTCGTGGGACAGGGGGAGGCCAAGAGACCCAGTACTTC. Translating gives CASSRGTGGGQETQYF.